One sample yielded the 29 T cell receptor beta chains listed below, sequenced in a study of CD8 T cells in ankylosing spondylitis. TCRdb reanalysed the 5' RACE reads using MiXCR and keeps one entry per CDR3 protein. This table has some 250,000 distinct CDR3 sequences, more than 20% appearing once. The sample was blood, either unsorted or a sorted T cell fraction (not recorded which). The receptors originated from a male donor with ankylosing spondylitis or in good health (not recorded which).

The CDR3 sequence: CASSLGLPEFF. In nucleotides, the CDR3 is TGTGCCAGCAGCTTAGGCCTACCCGAGTTCTTC. The J gene is TRBJ2-1, the V gene TRBV7-9; D remains ambiguous. The CDR3 covers 11 residues. Trimming shortened V by 1 base and J by 14 bases, and 9 bases separated the two germline ends. Looked up from germline, CDR1 is SEHNR and CDR2 is FQNEAQ (reference sequence). Full variable domain (rest looked up from reference TRBV7-9 and TRBJ2-1): DTGVSQNPRHKITKRGQNVTFRCDPISEHNRLYWYRQTLGQGPEFLTYFQNEAQLEKSRLLSDRFSAERPKGSFSTLEIQRTEQGDSAMYLCASSLGLPEFFGPGTRLTVL.

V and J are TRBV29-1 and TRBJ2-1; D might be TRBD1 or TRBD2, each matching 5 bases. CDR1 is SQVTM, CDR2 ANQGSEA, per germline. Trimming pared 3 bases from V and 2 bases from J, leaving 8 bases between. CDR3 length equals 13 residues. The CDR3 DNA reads TGCAGCGTTGACCGGGGCCCCTACAATGAGCAGTTCTTC. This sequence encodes CSVDRGPYNEQFF.

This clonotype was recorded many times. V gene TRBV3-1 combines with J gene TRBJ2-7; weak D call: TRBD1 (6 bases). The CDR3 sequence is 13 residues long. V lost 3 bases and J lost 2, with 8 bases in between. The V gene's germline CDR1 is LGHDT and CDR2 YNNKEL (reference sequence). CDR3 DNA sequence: TGTGCCAGCAGCCATCAGGGGCCCTACGAGCAGTACTTC. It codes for CASSHQGPYEQYF.

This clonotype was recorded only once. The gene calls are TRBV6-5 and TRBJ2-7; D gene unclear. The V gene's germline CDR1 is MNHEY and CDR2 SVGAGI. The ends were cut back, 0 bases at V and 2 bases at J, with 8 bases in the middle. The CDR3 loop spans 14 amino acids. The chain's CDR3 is CASSYSGTAYEQYF. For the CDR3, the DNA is TGTGCCAGCAGTTACTCGGGCACAGCCTACGAGCAGTACTTC.

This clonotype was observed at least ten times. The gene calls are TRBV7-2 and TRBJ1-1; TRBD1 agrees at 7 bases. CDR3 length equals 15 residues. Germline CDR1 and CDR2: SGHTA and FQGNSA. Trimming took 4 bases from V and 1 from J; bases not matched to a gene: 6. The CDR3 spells CASSSGTARNTEAFF. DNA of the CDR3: TGTGCCAGCAGCTCAGGGACAGCGAGGAACACTGAAGCTTTCTTT. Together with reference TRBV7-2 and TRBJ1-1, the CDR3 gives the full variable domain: GAGVSQSPSNKVTEKGKDVELRCDPISGHTALYWYRQSLGQGLEFLIYFQGNSAPDKSGLPSDRFSAERTGGSVSTLTIQRTQQEDSAVYLCASSSGTARNTEAFFGQGTRLTVV.

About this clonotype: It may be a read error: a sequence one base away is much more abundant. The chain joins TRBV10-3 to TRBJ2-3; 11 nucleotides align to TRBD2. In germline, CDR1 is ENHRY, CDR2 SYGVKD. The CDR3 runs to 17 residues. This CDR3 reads CAISSGPGLAEGDAQYF. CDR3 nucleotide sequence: TGTGCCATCAGCTCAGGACCGGGACTAGCGGAGGGAGATGCGCAGTATTTT.

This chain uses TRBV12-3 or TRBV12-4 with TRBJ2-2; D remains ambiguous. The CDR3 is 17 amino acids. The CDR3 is CTLSFELAAANTGELFF. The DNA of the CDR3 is TGTACCCTCAGTTTCGAGTTGGCGGCAGCGAACACCGGGGAGCTGTTTTTT.

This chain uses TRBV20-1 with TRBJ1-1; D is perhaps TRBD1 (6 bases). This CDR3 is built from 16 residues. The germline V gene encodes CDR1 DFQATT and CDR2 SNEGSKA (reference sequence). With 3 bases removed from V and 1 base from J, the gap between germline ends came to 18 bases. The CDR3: CSASYRGTTPNTEAFF. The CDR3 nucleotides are TGCAGTGCTAGTTATCGAGGGACAACCCCGAACACTGAAGCTTTCTTT.

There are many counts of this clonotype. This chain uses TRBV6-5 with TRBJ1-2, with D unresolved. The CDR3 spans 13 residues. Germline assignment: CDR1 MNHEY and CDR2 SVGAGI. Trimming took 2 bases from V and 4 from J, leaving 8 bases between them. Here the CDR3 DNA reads TGTGCCAGCAGTTACAAGGCTGCCTATGGCTACACCTTC. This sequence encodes CASSYKAAYGYTF.

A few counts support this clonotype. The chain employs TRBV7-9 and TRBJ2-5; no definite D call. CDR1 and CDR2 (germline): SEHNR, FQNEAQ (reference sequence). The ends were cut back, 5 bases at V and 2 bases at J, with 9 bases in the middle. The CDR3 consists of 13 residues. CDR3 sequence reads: CASSTYKQETQYF. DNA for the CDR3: TGTGCCAGCAGCACTTATAAACAAGAGACCCAGTACTTC.

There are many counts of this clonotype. CDR3 coding DNA: TGCAGTGGTTTGACTAGCGGAACCACAGATACGCAGTATTTT. This gives the protein CSGLTSGTTDTQYF. The chain recombines TRBV20-1 with TRBJ2-3; the match to TRBD2 covers 9 bases. Germline V gene sequence: CDR1 DFQATT, CDR2 SNEGSKA (reference sequence). This CDR3 is 14 amino acids long. V lost 7 bases, J lost 2 bases, and 7 bases stayed unmatched.

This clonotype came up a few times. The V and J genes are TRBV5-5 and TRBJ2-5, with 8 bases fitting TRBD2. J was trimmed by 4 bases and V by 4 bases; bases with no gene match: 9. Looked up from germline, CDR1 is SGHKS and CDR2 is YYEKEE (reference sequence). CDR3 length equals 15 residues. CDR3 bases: TGTGCCAGCAGCCCCGGAGGGGCGGGGGGAGAGACCCAGTACTTC. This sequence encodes CASSPGGAGGETQYF.

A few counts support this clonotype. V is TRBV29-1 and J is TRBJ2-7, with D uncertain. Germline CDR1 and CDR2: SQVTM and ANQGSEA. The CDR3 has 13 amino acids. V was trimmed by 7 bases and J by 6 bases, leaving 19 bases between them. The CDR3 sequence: CSAMPQPRGEQYF. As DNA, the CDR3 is TGCAGCGCAATGCCCCAGCCTCGTGGCGAGCAGTACTTC.

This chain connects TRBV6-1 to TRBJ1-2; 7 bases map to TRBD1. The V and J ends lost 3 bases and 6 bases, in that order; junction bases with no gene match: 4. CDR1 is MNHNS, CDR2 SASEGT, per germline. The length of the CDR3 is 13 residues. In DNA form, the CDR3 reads TGTGCCAGCAGTGACCGGGACAGAGATGGCTACACCTTC. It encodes CASSDRDRDGYTF.

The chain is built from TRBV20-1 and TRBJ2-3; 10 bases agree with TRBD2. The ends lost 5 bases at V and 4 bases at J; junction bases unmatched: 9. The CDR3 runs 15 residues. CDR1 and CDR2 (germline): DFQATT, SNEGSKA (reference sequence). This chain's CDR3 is CSAGRAGGFPDTQYF. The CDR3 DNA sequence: TGCAGTGCTGGACGAGCGGGGGGGTTTCCAGATACGCAGTATTTT.

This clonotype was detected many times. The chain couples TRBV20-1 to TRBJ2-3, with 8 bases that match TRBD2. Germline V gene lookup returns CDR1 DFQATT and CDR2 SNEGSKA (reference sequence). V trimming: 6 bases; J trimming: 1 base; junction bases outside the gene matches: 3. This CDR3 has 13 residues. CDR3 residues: CSAETSGTDTQYF. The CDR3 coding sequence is TGCAGTGCCGAGACTAGCGGCACAGATACGCAGTATTTT.

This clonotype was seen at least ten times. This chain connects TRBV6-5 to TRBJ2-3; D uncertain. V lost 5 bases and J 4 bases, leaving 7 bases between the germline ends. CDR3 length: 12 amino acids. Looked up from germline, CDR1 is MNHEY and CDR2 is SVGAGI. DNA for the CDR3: TGTGCCAGCAGTCAATCATCAGATACGCAGTATTTT. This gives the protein CASSQSSDTQYF.

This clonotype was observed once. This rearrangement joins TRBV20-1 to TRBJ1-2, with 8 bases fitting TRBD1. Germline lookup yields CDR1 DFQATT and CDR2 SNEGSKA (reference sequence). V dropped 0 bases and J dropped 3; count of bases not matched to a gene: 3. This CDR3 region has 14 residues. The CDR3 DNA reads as TGCAGTGCTAGAGATTCGGACAGGGACTATGGCTACACCTTC. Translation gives CSARDSDRDYGYTF.

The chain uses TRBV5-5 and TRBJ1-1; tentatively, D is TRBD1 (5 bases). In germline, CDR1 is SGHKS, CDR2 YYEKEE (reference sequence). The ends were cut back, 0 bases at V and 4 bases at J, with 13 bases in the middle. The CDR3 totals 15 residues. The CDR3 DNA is TGTGCCAGCAGCTTGGAGGCAGGGAAGGGCACTGAAGCTTTCTTT. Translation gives CASSLEAGKGTEAFF. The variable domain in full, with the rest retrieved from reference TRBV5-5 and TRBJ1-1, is DAGVTQSPTHLIKTRGQQVTLRCSPISGHKSVSWYQQVLGQGPQFIFQYYEKEERGRGNFPDRFSARQFPNYSSELNVNALLLGDSALYLCASSLEAGKGTEAFFGQGTRLTVV.

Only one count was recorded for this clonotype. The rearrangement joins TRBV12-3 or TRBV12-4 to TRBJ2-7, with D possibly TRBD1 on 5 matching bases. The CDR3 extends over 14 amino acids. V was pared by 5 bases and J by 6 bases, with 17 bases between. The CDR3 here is CASSKSGSAPEQYF. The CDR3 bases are TGTGCCAGCAGTAAATCAGGGTCGGCTCCCGAGCAGTACTTC.

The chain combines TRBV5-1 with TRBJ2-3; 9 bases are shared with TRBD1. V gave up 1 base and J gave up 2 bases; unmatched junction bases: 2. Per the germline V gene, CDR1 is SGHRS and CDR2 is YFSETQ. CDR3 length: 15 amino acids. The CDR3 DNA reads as TGCGCCAGCAGCTTGTGGACAGGGGACACAGATACGCAGTATTTT. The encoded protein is CASSLWTGDTDTQYF.

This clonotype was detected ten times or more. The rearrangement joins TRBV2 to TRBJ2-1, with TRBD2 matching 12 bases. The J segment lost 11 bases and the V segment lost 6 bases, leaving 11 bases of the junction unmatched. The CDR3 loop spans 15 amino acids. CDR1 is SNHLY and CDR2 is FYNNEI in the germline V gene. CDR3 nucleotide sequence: TGTGCCAGCAGGATATCTAGCGGGGGGGTTCTGAAGCAGTTCTTC. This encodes CASRISSGGVLKQFF.

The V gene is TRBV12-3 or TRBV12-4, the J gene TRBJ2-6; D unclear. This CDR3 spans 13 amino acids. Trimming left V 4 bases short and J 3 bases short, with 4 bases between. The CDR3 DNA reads TGTGCCAGCAGTTGGGGTGGGGCCAACGTCCTGACTTTC. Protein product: CASSWGGANVLTF.

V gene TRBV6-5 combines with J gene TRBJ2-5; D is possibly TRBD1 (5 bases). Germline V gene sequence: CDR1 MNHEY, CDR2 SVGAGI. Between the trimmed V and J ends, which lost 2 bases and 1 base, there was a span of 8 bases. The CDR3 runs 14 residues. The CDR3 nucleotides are TGTGCCAGCAGTTACGATGGGGCCCAAGAGACCCAGTACTTC. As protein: CASSYDGAQETQYF.

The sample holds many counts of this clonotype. This CDR3 reads CSADRGNTEAFF. The CDR3 region has the DNA TGCAGCGCTGACAGAGGGAACACTGAAGCTTTCTTT. The chain joins TRBV29-1 to TRBJ1-1; D might be TRBD1 (5 bases). Germline V gives CDR1 SQVTM, CDR2 ANQGSEA. CDR3 length: 12 amino acids. The V and J ends lost 7 bases and 1 base respectively, with 10 bases between them.

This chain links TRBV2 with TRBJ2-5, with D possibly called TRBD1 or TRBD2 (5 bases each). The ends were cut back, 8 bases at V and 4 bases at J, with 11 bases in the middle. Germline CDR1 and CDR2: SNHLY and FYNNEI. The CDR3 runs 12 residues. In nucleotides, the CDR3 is TGTGCCAGCTTGAGGGGCCCAGAGACCCAGTACTTC. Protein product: CASLRGPETQYF.

CDR3 sequence reads: CSASRLTLAKNIQYF. CDR3 coding DNA: TGCAGTGCTAGCCGACTGACTCTAGCCAAAAACATTCAGTACTTC. The gene calls are TRBV20-1 and TRBJ2-4; D is undetermined. Trimming stripped 3 bases from V and 0 bases from J, with 12 bases between. The CDR3 is 15 residues long. Germline CDR1 reads DFQATT; CDR2 reads SNEGSKA (reference sequence).

In DNA, the CDR3 is TGTGCCAGCAGGTTTGGGGGCTCCGAGCAGTACTTC. Amino acid sequence: CASRFGGSEQYF. V usage is TRBV12-3 or TRBV12-4 and J usage is TRBJ2-7; D is possibly TRBD1 (6 bases). Trimming took 6 bases from V and 6 from J, leaving 12 bases between them. This CDR3 comprises 12 residues.

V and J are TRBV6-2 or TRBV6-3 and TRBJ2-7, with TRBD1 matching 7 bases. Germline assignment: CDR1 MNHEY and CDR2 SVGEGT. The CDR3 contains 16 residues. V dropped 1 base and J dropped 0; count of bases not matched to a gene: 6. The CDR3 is CASSYFPGQSSYEQYF. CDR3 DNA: TGTGCCAGCAGTTACTTTCCGGGACAGAGCTCCTACGAGCAGTACTTC.